These 20 T cell receptor beta chains were all obtained from the same sample, sequenced in a study of early stage breast cancer tumors. Measured with immunoSEQ multiplex PCR; TCRdb has only the in-frame clones, and not every one. Of 25,000 to 35,000 clones listed, 80% are singletons. The source material was blood. Receptor source: a person in their sixties or seventies with breast cancer.

The V gene is TRBV4-1, the J gene TRBJ1-2, with 10 bases identical to TRBD1. V shed 3 bases, J shed 7 bases, and the junction held 11 bases outside the gene matches. This CDR3 is built from 16 residues. Germline V gene lookup returns CDR1 MGHRA and CDR2 YSYEKL. The CDR3 coding sequence is TGCGCCAGCAGCCAGGGGGACAGGGGAGGTTTAAGTGGCTACACCTTC. It specifies CASSQGDRGGLSGYTF.

The chain joins TRBV4-3 to TRBJ2-3; 8 nucleotides match TRBD1. The V segment lost 1 base and the J segment 5 bases; nucleotides outside the gene matches: 8. Germline-derived CDR1 and CDR2 are LGHNA and YSLEER. The CDR3 extends over 16 amino acids. CDR3 residues: CASSQGARGQVDTQYF. CDR3 coding DNA: TGCGCCAGCAGCCAAGGTGCCAGGGGGCAGGTAGATACGCAGTATTTT.

The chain joins TRBV9 to TRBJ1-4; 9 positions match TRBD1. The V gene end was trimmed by 3 bases and the J gene end by 5 bases; junction bases not matched to a gene: 5. This CDR3 has 15 amino acids. Germline V gene lookup returns CDR1 SGDLS and CDR2 YYNGEE. Here the CDR3 DNA reads TGTGCCAGCAGCGACCGGGACAGGGCAAATGAAAAACTGTTTTTT. Translating it yields CASSDRDRANEKLFF.

The chain joins TRBV5-1 to TRBJ2-5; 7 positions match TRBD2. The CDR3 is 16 residues long. With V trimmed by 0 bases and J by 3 bases, 8 bases remained unmatched. Germline lookup yields CDR1 SGHRS and CDR2 YFSETQ. CDR3 residues: CASSLGDASGKETQYF. DNA of the CDR3: TGCGCCAGCAGCTTGGGAGACGCTAGCGGTAAAGAGACCCAGTACTTC.

The chain joins TRBV5-4 to TRBJ1-4; 9 bases fit TRBD1. J was trimmed by 7 bases and V by 4 bases; bases with no gene match: 5. The germline V gene has CDR1 SGHNT and CDR2 YYREEE (reference sequence). The CDR3 length is 14 residues. This CDR3 is CASSLQGAVEKLFF. The CDR3, as DNA: TGTGCCAGCAGCCTACAGGGGGCGGTTGAAAAACTGTTTTTT.

The chain is built from TRBV5-6 and TRBJ1-5, with D perhaps matching TRBD1 (6 bases). With 3 bases removed from V and 9 bases from J, the gap between germline ends came to 22 bases. The germline CDR1 and CDR2 sequences are SGHDT and YYEEEE. The CDR3 consists of 16 residues. As DNA, the CDR3 is TGTGCCAGCAGCTGGGGGCCCCGGAGTGAGGCGGGGCCCCAGCATTTT. This translates into CASSWGPRSEAGPQHF. Based on the CDR3 plus reference TRBV5-6 and TRBJ1-5, the full variable domain is DAGVTQSPTHLIKTRGQQVTLRCSPKSGHDTVSWYQQALGQGPQFIFQYYEEEERQRGNFPDRFSGHQFPNYSSELNVNALLLGDSALYLCASSWGPRSEAGPQHFGDGTRLSIL.

The chain employs TRBV15 and TRBJ1-5, with 10 bases fitting TRBD1. The V gene end was trimmed by 5 bases and the J gene end by 3 bases; junction bases not matched to a gene: 4. CDR1 LNHNV and CDR2 YYDKDF come from the germline V gene (reference sequence). The CDR3 covers 15 residues. CDR3 bases: TGTGCCACCAGCTTCGGGACAGGGGACAATCAGCCCCAGCATTTT. Encoded protein: CATSFGTGDNQPQHF.

The gene calls are TRBV2 and TRBJ2-2, with 8 bases that match TRBD2. CDR1 SNHLY and CDR2 FYNNEI come from the germline V gene. The CDR3 extends over 18 amino acids. V trimming: 6 bases; J trimming: 2 bases; junction bases outside the gene matches: 14. As DNA, the CDR3 is TGTGCCAGCAGGCCCCTACCCACTAGCGGAGCCAACACCGGGGAGCTGTTTTTT. Translated, it gives CASRPLPTSGANTGELFF.

The chain links TRBV9 to TRBJ2-2; TRBD1 is a possible D gene (6 bases). The ends were cut back, 4 bases at V and 0 bases at J, with 13 bases in the middle. The germline V gene encodes CDR1 SGDLS and CDR2 YYNGEE. The CDR3 has 16 residues. The CDR3 reads CASSSHRVPNTGELFF. In DNA form, the CDR3 reads TGTGCCAGCAGCTCTCACAGGGTTCCGAACACCGGGGAGCTGTTTTTT.

This sequence joins TRBV15 and TRBJ2-3; possibly TRBD1 for D (6 bases). Germline CDR1 LNHNV, CDR2 YYDKDF (reference sequence). The CDR3 consists of 15 residues. Between the trimmed V and J ends, which lost 8 bases and 1 base, there was a span of 16 bases. CDR3 DNA sequence: TGTGCCACCTCCAGGGGATCTTACGGCACAGATACGCAGTATTTT. This translates into CATSRGSYGTDTQYF.

This chain connects TRBV25-1 to TRBJ2-3; D remains ambiguous. The CDR3 extends over 13 amino acids. The V and J ends lost 8 bases and 1 base respectively, with 10 bases between them. Germline V gene lookup returns CDR1 MGHDK and CDR2 SYGVNS. The CDR3 nucleotides read TGTGCCAGCGGCTCAACAGGCACAGATACGCAGTATTTT. Translation: CASGSTGTDTQYF.

The V and J genes are TRBV30 and TRBJ2-4; no clear D gene. The CDR3 is 13 amino acids. The germline CDR1 and CDR2 sequences are GTSNPN and SVGIG (reference sequence). The V gene lost 2 bases and the J gene lost 6 bases, with 11 bases spanning the gap. The CDR3: CAWSPGSGNIQYF. In DNA form, the CDR3 reads TGTGCCTGGAGTCCCGGGTCGGGAAACATTCAGTACTTC.

The chain carries TRBV28 and TRBJ1-5, with D possibly matching TRBD1 (5 bases). CDR3 length equals 16 residues. Trimming took off 0 bases at V and 2 bases at J, with 11 bases between the two ends. Germline CDR1 reads MDHEN; CDR2 reads SYDVKM. The CDR3 loop reads CASSLWLGLGNQPQHF. CDR3 bases: TGTGCCAGCAGTTTATGGCTGGGGCTGGGCAATCAGCCCCAGCATTTT.

This sequence joins TRBV5-1 and TRBJ2-7, with D perhaps TRBD1 (6 bases). Germline values: CDR1 SGHRS, CDR2 YFSETQ. CDR3 size: 13 residues. Trimming removed 7 bases at V and 2 bases at J, with 13 bases between. CDR3 in DNA: TGCGCCAGCTTGACAGGCGCGACCTACGAGCAGTACTTC. It encodes CASLTGATYEQYF.

This chain uses TRBV30 with TRBJ1-1; no firm D call. V dropped 4 bases and J dropped 0 bases, with 9 bases sitting between them. Germline CDR1 and CDR2: GTSNPN and SVGIG (reference sequence). The CDR3 totals 13 residues. The CDR3 nucleotides read TGTGCCTGGAATCCGGGAATGAACACTGAAGCTTTCTTT. Translation gives CAWNPGMNTEAFF.

The chain combines TRBV27 with TRBJ2-3, with 12 bases matching TRBD2. Germline V gene sequence: CDR1 MNHEY, CDR2 SMNVEV (reference sequence). This CDR3 contains 16 residues. V dropped 2 bases and J dropped 7; count of bases not matched to a gene: 7. CDR3 amino acids: CASSLERTSGDNTQYF. CDR3 in DNA: TGTGCCAGCAGTTTAGAAAGGACTAGCGGGGACAATACGCAGTATTTT.

The rearrangement links TRBV19 to TRBJ1-2, with a weak D call TRBD1 (6 bases). V was cut by 5 bases and J by 8 bases, with 15 bases left in between. CDR3 length equals 13 residues. Germline V gives CDR1 LNHDA, CDR2 SQIVND (reference sequence). CDR3 residues: CASSVDRTGGYTF. The CDR3 DNA reads as TGTGCCAGTAGTGTGGACAGAACAGGCGGCTACACCTTC.

Comments on this clone: A junction boundary mismatches the germline segment, possibly from a read error. The chain joins TRBV5-1 to TRBJ2-7; possible D gene TRBD2, 6 bases. Germline V lookup: CDR1 SGHRS, CDR2 YFSETQ. CDR3 size: 15 residues. The CDR3 nucleotides read TGCGCCAGTAGCTTTGGGGACTCCCGCTCCTACGAGCAGTACTTC. Protein sequence: CASSFGDSRSYEQYF.

The V call is TRBV10-3, the J call TRBJ1-5; maybe TRBD1 (6 bases). In germline, CDR1 is ENHRY, CDR2 SYGVKD. Trimming took off 0 bases at V and 0 bases at J, with 18 bases between the two ends. This CDR3 is 19 amino acids long. This CDR3 is CAISESIIRTAISNQPQHF. The DNA of the CDR3 is TGTGCCATCAGTGAGTCAATTATTAGGACAGCTATTAGCAATCAGCCCCAGCATTTT.

The chain has TRBV19 and TRBJ2-2; unclear D gene. V lost 5 bases to trimming and J lost 0 bases, with 7 bases between them. The CDR3 is 14 residues long. The germline V gene has CDR1 LNHDA and CDR2 SQIVND (reference sequence). CDR3 sequence reads: CASSRLSNTGELFF. CDR3 sequence (DNA): TGTGCCAGTAGTCGACTTTCGAACACCGGGGAGCTGTTTTTT. Looking up the rest from reference TRBV19 and TRBJ2-2 gives the full variable domain: DGGITQSPKYLFRKEGQNVTLSCEQNLNHDAMYWYRQDPGQGLRLIYYSQIVNDFQKGDIAEGYSVSREKKESFPLTVTSAQKNPTAFYLCASSRLSNTGELFFGEGSRLTVL.